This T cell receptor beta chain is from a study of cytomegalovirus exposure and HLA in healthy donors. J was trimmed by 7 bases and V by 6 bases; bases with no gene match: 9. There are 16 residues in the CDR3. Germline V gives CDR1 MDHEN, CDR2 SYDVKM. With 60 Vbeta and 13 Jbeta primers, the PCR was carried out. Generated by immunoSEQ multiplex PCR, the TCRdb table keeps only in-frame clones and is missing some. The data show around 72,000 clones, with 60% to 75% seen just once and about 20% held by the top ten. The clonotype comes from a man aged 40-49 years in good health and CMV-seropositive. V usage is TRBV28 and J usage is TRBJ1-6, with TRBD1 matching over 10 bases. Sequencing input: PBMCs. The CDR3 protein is CASSIRGQGDNSPLHF. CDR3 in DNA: TGTGCCAGCAGCATTCGCGGACAGGGGGACAATTCACCCCTCCACTTT.